These 2 T cell receptor beta chains were sequenced from one sample in a study of regulatory T cells in long-lasting Graves disease. Time point given: newly diagnosed GD, antithyroid drugs for less than 3 months. TCR sequences were obtained from RNA taken from PBMCs. Library construction for TCR beta used iRepertoire HTBI primers and Arm-PCR of CDR3 regions. TCRdb recomputed calls from the multiplex PCR reads with MiXCR, one row per CDR3 protein. The sample has approximately 400,000 distinct CDR3 sequences, about 15% seen once; the top ten hold about a sixth. The same sample was also studied in work on T cells in Graves' hyperthyroidism and ophthalmopathy.

Material: peripheral blood mononuclear cells (PBMCs), obtained at new diagnosis, from a patient treated with antithyroid drugs. The receptor source for this set is a woman aged 25 to 39 with Graves disease.

The genes are TRBV14 and TRBJ1-1; no firm D call. CDR1 SGHDN and CDR2 FVKESK come from the germline V gene. The CDR3 consists of 15 residues. The germline V and J ends were trimmed by 3 bases and 7 bases, with 18 bases remaining between them. As DNA, the CDR3 is TGTGCCAGCAGCCACCCCGGTGGTGGCCGCCTTGAAGCTTTCTTT. Amino acids: CASSHPGGGRLEAFF.

This clonotype was counted many times. The genes are TRBV6-9 and TRBJ1-1; no clear D gene. Germline-derived CDR1 and CDR2 are MNHGY and SVAAGI. The CDR3 runs to 14 residues. Trimming left V 3 bases short and J 3 bases short, with 11 bases between. The CDR3, as DNA: TGTGCCAGCAGTTACCCCTCGCGGGACACTGAAGCTTTCTTT. It codes for CASSYPSRDTEAFF.